This T cell receptor beta chain was identified during a study of molecular identifiers for immune sequencing clone quantification. Study-wide points: Over 98% of effector molecules, but under 1% in naive cells, were held by clones with more than 20 RNA copies.

As concerns this clonotype: What it recognizes is unknown.

The CDR3 is 16 residues long. The ends were cut back, 7 bases at V and 4 bases at J, with 17 bases in the middle. Germline CDR1 is SNHLY and CDR2 is FYNNEI. For bulk TCR libraries, previously described methods and listed TCR primers were used. MiXCR was run by TCRdb on the PCR reads, yielding one entry per CDR3 protein. In the table there are about 640,000 distinct CDR3 sequences, roughly 21% of which are singletons. The sample comprised naive CD8+ T cells from blood, with Jurkat cell RNA spiked in. Subset of the sample: FACS-sorted CD8+CD4-CCR7+CD45RA+ naive T cells. The TCR comes from a human donor in good health. Some libraries in this study had Jurkat cell RNA spiked in. J is TRBJ2-6 and V is TRBV2, with D unresolved. CDR3 residues: CASMESIRSGANVLTF. The CDR3 coding sequence is TGTGCCAGCATGGAAAGCATTCGCTCGGGGGCCAACGTCCTGACTTTC.